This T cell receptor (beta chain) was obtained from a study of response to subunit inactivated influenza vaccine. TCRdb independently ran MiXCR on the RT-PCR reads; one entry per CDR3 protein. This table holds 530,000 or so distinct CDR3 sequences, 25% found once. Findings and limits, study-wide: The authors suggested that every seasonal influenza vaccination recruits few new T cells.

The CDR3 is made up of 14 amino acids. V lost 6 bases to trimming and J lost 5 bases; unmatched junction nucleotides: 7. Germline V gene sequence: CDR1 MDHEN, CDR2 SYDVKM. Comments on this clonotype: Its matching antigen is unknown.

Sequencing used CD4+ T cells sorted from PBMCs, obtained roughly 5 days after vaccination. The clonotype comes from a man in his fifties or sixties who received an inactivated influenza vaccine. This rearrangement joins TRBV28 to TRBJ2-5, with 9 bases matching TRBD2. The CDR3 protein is CASRFSGSRETQYF. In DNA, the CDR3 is TGTGCCAGCAGATTTAGCGGGAGCAGGGAGACCCAGTACTTC.